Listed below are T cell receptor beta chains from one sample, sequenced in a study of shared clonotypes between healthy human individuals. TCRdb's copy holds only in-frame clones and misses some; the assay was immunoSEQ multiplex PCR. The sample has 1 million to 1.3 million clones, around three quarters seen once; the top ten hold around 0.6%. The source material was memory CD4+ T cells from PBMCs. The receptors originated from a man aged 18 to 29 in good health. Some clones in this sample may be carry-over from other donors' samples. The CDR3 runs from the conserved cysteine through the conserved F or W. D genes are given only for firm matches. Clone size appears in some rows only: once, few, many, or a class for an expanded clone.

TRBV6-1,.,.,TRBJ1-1,CASRGRSQGNTEAFF,TGTGCCAGCAGGGGAAGGTCCCAGGGGAACACTGAAGCTTTCTTT
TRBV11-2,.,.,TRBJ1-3,CASSLPGEGNTIYF,TGTGCCAGCAGCTTACCAGGGGAGGGAAACACCATATATTTT
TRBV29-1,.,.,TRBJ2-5,CSAKQGAQETQYF,TGCAGCGCGAAACAGGGAGCGCAAGAGACCCAGTACTTC
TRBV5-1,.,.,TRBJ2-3,CASSWGGRSTDTQYF,TGCGCCAGCAGCTGGGGCGGACGGAGCACAGATACGCAGTATTTT
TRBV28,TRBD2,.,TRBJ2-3,CASSSRTSGRTFMDTQYF,TGTGCCAGCAGTTCCCGTACTAGCGGGCGAACCTTTATGGATACGCAGTATTTT
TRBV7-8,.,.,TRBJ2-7,CASSLTVFSYEQYF,TGTGCCAGCAGCTTAACAGTTTTTTCCTACGAGCAGTACTTC
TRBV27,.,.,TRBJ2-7,CASSFAVRSYEQYF,TGTGCCAGCAGTTTTGCAGTCCGATCCTACGAGCAGTACTTC
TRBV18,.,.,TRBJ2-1,CASSPQLGGRNVYNEQFF,TGTGCCAGCTCACCACAGTTGGGCGGTCGAAACGTTTACAATGAGCAGTTCTTC
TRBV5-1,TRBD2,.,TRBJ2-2,CASSTQSGRVSFTGELFF,TGCGCCAGTTCAACTCAAAGCGGGAGAGTCTCGTTCACCGGGGAGCTGTTTTTT
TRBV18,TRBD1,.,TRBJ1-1,CATCPGQGNTEAFF,TGTGCCACCTGCCCGGGACAGGGGAACACTGAAGCTTTCTTT
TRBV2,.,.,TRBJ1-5,CASNQDGQPQHF,TGTGCCAGCAATCAGGACGGACAGCCCCAGCATTTT
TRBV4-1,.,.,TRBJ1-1,CASSRLGNIVLNTEAFF,TGCGCCAGCAGCCGACTCGGGAACATAGTGTTAAACACTGAAGCTTTCTTT
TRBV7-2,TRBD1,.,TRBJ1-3,CASSFGQGAGTIYF,TGTGCCAGCAGCTTTGGACAGGGGGCCGGAACCATATATTTT
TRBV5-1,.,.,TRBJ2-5,CASSSDVVETQYF,TGCGCCAGCAGCTCCGATGTGGTAGAGACCCAGTACTTC
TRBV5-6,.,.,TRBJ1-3,CASSSYVSGNTIYF,TGTGCCAGCAGCTCTTACGTCTCTGGAAACACCATATATTTT
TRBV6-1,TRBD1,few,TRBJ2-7,CASSGMWDRGSYEQYF,TGTGCCAGCAGTGGAATGTGGGACAGGGGGTCCTACGAGCAGTACTTC
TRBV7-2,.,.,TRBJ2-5,CASSPIFGETQYF,TGTGCCAGCAGCCCCATCTTTGGGGAGACCCAGTACTTC
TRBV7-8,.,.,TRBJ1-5,CASSLLTGNQPQHF,TGTGCCAGCAGCTTACTGACAGGCAATCAGCCCCAGCATTTT
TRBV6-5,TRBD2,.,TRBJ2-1,CASTYGTSGSNEQFF,TGTGCCAGCACCTATGGGACTAGCGGAAGCAATGAGCAGTTCTTC
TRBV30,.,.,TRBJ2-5,CAWSDRTEETQYF,TGTGCCTGGAGTGATCGGACAGAAGAGACCCAGTACTTC
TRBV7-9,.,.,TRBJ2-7,CASSLQGIAYEQYF,TGTGCCAGCAGCCTACAGGGTATCGCCTACGAGCAGTACTTC
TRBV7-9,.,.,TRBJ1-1,CASSPHGGNSEAFF,TGTGCCAGCAGCCCCCACGGCGGGAACTCTGAAGCTTTCTTT
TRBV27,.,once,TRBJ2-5,CASSDRSTRGETQYF,TGTGCCAGCAGCGACAGGTCCACGAGAGGAGAGACCCAGTACTTC
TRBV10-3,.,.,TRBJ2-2,CAIRSGLSDTGELFF,TGTGCCATCAGATCGGGACTGTCGGACACCGGGGAGCTGTTTTTT
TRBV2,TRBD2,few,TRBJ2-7,CASRTGASGYRWAYEQYF,TGTGCCAGCAGGACCGGGGCTAGCGGCTACCGATGGGCCTACGAGCAGTACTTC